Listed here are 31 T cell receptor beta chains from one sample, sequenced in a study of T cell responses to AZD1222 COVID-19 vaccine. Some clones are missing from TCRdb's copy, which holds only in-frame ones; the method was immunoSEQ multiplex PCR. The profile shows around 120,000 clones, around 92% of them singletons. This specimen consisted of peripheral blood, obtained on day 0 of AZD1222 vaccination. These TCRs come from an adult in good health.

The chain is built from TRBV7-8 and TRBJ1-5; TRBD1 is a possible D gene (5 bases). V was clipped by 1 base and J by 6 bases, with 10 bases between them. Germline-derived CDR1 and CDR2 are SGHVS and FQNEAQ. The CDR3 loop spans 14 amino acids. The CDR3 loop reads CASSLVGGSQPQHF. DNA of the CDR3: TGTGCCAGCAGCTTAGTGGGGGGTAGTCAGCCCCAGCATTTT.

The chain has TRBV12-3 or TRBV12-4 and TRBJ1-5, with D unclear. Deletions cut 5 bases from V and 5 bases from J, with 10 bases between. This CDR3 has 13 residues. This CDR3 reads CASSPTWDQPQHF. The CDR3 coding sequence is TGTGCCAGCAGTCCAACATGGGATCAGCCCCAGCATTTT.

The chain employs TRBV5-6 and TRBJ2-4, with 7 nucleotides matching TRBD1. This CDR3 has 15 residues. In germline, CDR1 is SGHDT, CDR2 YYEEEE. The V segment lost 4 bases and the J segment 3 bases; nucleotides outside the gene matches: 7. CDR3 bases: TGTGCCAGCAGCCCGGTGACAGGGAACAAAAACATTCAGTACTTC. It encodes CASSPVTGNKNIQYF.

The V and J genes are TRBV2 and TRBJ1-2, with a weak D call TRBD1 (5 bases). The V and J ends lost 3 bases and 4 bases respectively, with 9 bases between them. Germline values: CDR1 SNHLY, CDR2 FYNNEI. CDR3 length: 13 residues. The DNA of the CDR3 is TGTGCCAGCAGTGAGGGGCAGCGCTATGGCTACACCTTC. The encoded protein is CASSEGQRYGYTF.

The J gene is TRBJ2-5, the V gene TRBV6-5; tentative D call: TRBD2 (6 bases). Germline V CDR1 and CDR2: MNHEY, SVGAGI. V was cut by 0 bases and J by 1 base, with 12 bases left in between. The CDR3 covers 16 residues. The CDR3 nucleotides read TGTGCCAGCAGTTACTCAGGTCGGGGGACCCAAGAGACCCAGTACTTC. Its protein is CASSYSGRGTQETQYF.

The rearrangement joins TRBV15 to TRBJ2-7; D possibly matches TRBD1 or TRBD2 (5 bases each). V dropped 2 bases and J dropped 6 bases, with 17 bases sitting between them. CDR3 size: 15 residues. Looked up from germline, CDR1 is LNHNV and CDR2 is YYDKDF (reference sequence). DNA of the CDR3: TGTGCCACCAGCAGATCCCACCGAGGGGTTGGCGAGCAGTACTTC. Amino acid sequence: CATSRSHRGVGEQYF.

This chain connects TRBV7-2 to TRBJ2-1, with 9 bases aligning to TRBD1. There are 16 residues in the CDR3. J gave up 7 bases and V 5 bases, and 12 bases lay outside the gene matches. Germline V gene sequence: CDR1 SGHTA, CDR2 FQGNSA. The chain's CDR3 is CASSLTGTGHENEQFF. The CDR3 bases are TGTGCCAGCAGCCTGACCGGGACAGGGCATGAAAATGAGCAGTTCTTC.

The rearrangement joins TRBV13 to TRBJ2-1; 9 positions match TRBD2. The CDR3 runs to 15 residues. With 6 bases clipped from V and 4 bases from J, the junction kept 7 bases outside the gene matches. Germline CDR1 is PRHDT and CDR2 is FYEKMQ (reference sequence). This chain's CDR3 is CASRSLAGSYNEQFF. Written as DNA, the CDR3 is TGTGCCAGCAGATCTCTAGCGGGGAGTTACAATGAGCAGTTCTTC.

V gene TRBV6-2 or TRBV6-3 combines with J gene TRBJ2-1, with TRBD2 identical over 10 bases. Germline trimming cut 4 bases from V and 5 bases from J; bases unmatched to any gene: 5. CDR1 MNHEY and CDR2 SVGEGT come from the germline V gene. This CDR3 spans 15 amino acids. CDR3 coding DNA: TGTGCCAGCAGTTTAAGCGGGGGGGTCAACAATGAGCAGTTCTTC. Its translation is CASSLSGGVNNEQFF.

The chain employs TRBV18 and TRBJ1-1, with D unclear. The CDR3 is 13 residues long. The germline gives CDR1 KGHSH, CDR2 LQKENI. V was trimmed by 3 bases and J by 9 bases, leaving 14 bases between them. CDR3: CASSPSDGGKAFF. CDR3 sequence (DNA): TGTGCCAGCTCACCCTCGGACGGTGGGAAAGCTTTCTTT.

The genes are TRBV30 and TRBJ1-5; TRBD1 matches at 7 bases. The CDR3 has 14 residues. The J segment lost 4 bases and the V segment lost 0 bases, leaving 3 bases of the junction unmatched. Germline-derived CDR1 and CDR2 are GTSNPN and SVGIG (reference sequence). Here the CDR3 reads CAWSVGQLNQPQHF. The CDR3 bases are TGTGCCTGGAGTGTGGGACAGCTAAATCAGCCCCAGCATTTT.

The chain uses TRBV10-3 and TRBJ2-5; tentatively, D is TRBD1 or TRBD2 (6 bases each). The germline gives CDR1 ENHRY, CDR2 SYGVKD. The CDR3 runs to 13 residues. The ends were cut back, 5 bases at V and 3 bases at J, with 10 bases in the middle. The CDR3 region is CAISWGDKETQYF. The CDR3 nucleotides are TGTGCCATCAGTTGGGGGGACAAAGAGACCCAGTACTTC.

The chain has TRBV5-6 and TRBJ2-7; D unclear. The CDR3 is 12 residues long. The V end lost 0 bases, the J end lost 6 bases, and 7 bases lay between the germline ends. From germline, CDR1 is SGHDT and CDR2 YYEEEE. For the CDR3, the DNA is TGTGCCAGCAGCTTGGATGAAGGCGAGCAGTACTTC. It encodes CASSLDEGEQYF.

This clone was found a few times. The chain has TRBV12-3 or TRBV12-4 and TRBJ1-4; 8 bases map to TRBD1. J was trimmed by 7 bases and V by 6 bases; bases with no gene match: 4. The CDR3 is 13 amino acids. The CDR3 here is CASRLTGGEKLFF. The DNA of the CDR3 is TGTGCCAGCAGGTTAACAGGGGGTGAAAAACTGTTTTTT.

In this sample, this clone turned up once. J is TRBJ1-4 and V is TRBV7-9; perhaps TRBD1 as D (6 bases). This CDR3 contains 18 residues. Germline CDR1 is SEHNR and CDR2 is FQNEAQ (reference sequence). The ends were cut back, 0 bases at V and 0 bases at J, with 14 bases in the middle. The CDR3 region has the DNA TGTGCCAGCAGCTTAGCACGGACAGAAACAGCAACTAATGAAAAACTGTTTTTT. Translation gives CASSLARTETATNEKLFF.

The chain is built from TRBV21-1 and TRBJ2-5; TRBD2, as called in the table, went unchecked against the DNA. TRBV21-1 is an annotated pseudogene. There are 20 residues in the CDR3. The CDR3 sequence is CASSLSTGPREREVQETQYF. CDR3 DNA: TGTGCCAGCAGCCTCTCGACAGGCCCAAGGGAGCGGGAGGTTCAAGAGACCCAGTACTTC.

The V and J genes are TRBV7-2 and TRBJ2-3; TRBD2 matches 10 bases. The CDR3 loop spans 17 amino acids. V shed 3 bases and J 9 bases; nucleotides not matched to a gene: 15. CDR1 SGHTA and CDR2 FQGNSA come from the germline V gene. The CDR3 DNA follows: TGTGCCAGCAGCTTCGGACTAGCGGACACCGAACGGGGGACGCAGTATTTT. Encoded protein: CASSFGLADTERGTQYF.

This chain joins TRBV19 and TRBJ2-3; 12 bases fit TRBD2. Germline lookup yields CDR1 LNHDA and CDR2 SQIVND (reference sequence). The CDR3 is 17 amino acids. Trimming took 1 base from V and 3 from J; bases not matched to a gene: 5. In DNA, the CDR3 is TGTGCCAGTAGTATAGTACTCCTAGCGGGGGGGACAGATACGCAGTATTTT. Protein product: CASSIVLLAGGTDTQYF.

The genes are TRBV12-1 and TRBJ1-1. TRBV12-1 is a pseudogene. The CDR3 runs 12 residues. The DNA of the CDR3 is TGTGCCAGCAGGTGGACCCCCCGGAGGGCTTTCTTT. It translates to CASRWTPRRAFF.

CDR3 sequence reads: CATSRPPGLAGEQTSTDTQYF. DNA of the CDR3: TGTGCCACCAGCAGACCCCCGGGACTAGCGGGAGAGCAGACTAGCACAGATACGCAGTATTTT. V gene TRBV15 combines with J gene TRBJ2-3; TRBD2 matches 14 bases. The trim removed 2 bases at V and 0 bases at J, leaving 13 bases unmatched. This CDR3 spans 21 amino acids. The germline CDR1 and CDR2 sequences are LNHNV and YYDKDF (reference sequence).

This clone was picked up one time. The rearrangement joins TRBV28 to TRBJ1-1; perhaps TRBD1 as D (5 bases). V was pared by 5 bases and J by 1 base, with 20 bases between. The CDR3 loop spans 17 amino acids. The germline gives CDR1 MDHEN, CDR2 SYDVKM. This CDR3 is CASSPGVFRGTNTEAFF. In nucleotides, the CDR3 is TGTGCCAGCAGTCCGGGGGTTTTTCGGGGGACGAACACTGAAGCTTTCTTT.

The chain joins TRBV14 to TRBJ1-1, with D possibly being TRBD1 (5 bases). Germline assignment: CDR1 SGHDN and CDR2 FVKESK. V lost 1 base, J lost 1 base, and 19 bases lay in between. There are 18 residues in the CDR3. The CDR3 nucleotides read TGTGCCAGCAGCCAAGCTTGGGGAGGGGAAGTGGGGAACACTGAAGCTTTCTTT. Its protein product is CASSQAWGGEVGNTEAFF.

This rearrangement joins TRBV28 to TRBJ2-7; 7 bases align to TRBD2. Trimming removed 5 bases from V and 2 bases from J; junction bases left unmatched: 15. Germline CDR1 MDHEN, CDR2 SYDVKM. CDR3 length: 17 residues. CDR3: CASSTHRWRESAYEQYF. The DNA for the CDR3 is TGTGCCAGCAGTACGCACCGGTGGCGGGAGTCCGCCTACGAGCAGTACTTC. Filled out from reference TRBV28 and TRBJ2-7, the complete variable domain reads DVKVTQSSRYLVKRTGEKVFLECVQDMDHENMFWYRQDPGLGLRLIYFSYDVKMKEKGDIPEGYSVSREKKERFSLILESASTNQTSMYLCASSTHRWRESAYEQYFGPGTRLTVT.

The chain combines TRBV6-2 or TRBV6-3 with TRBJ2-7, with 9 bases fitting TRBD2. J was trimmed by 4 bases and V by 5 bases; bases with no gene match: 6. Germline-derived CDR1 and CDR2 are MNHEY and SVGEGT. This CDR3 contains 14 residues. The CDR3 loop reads CASSQGTSWYEQYF. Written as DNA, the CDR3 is TGTGCCAGCAGTCAGGGGACTAGCTGGTACGAGCAGTACTTC.

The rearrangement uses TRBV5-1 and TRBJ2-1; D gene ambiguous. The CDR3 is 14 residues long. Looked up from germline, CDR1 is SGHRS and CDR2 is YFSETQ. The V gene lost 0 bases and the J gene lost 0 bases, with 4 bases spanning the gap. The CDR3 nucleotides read TGCGCCAGCAGCTTGGGATCCTCCTACAATGAGCAGTTCTTC. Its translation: CASSLGSSYNEQFF.

The CDR3 loop is CASSPRTGSNEKLFF. CDR3 DNA: TGTGCCAGTAGTCCCCGGACAGGTAGTAATGAAAAACTGTTTTTT. The chain is built from TRBV19 and TRBJ1-4; 7 bases align to TRBD1. From germline, CDR1 is LNHDA and CDR2 SQIVND (reference sequence). This CDR3 comprises 15 residues. J gave up 4 bases and V 5 bases, and 7 bases lay outside the gene matches.

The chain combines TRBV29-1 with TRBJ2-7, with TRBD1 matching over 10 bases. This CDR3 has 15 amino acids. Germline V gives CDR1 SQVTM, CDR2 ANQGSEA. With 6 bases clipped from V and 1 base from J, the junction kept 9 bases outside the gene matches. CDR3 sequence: CSVVTGQGISYEQYF. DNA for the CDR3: TGCAGCGTCGTGACGGGACAGGGGATATCCTACGAGCAGTACTTC.

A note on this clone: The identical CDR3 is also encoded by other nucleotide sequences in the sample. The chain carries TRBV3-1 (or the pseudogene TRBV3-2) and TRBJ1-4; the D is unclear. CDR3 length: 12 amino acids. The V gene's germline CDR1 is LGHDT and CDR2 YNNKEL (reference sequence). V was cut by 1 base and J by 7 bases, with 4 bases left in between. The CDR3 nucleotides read TGTGCCAGCAGCCAAGCGGCTGAAAAACTGTTTTTT. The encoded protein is CASSQAAEKLFF.

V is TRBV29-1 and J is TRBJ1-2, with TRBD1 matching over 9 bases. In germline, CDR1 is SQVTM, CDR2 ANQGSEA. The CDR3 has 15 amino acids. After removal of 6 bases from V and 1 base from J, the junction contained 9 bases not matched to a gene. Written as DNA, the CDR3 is TGCAGCGTCGCAAAAGGGACAGGGCTTAACTATGGCTACACCTTC. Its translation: CSVAKGTGLNYGYTF.

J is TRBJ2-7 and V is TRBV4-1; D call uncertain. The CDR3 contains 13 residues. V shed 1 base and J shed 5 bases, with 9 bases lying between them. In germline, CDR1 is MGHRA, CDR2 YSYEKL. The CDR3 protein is CASSQVGLDEQYF. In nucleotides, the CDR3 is TGCGCCAGCAGCCAAGTCGGGCTTGACGAGCAGTACTTC.

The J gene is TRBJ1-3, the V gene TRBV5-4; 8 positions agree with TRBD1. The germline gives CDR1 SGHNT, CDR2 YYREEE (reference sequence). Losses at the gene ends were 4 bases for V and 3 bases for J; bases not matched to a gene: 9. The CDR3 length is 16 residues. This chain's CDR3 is CASSIPGTGRGNTIYF. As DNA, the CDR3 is TGTGCCAGCAGCATTCCCGGGACAGGACGTGGAAACACCATATATTTT.